This T cell receptor (beta chain) emerged from a study of CD8 T cells in ankylosing spondylitis. Study outcomes and limitations: Previous work reported some of these motif variants in the synovial fluid and blood of reactive arthritis. Reportedly, significant enrichment of disease-linked clones occurred in matched ankylosing spondylitis synovial fluid.

Construction of TCR beta libraries was performed using quantitative 5'-RACE with molecular barcodes. TCRdb re-called the 5' RACE reads with MiXCR, one entry per CDR3 protein. The sample has roughly 120,000 distinct CDR3 sequences, approximately 13% seen once; the top ten hold 2.5% to 3.5%. This CDR3 contains 14 residues. Trimming took 4 bases from V and 2 from J, leaving 12 bases between them. Per germline, CDR1 DFQATT and CDR2 SNEGSKA (reference sequence). This clonotype was seen only a few times. Antigen: not known. Sample: blood, either unsorted or a sorted T cell fraction (not recorded which). The TCR sequence derives from a female donor with ankylosing spondylitis or in good health (not recorded which). The chain combines TRBV20-1 with TRBJ1-5, with a tentative D call TRBD1 (5 bases). CDR3 sequence reads: CSAMSGVGNQPQHF. The CDR3 coding sequence is TGCAGTGCTATGTCGGGGGTGGGCAATCAGCCCCAGCATTTT.